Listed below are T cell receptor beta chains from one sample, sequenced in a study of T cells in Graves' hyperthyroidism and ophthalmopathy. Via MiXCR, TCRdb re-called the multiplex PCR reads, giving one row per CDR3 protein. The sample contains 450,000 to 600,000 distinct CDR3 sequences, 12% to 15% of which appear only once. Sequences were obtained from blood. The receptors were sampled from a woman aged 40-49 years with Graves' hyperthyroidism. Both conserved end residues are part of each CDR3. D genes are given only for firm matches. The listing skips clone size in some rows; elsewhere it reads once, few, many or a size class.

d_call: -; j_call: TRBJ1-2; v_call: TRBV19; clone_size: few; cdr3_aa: CASSRSVSGGYTF; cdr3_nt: TGTGCCAGTAGTAGATCGGTTTCGGGTGGCTACACCTTC
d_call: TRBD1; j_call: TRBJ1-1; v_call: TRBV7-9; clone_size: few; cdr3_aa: CASRPDRGNTEAFF; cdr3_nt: TGTGCCAGCAGACCTGACAGGGGGAACACTGAAGCTTTCTTT
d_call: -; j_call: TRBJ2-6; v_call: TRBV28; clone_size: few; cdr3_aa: CATPGASGANVLTF; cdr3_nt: TGTGCCACCCCGGGAGCCTCTGGGGCCAACGTCCTGACTTTC
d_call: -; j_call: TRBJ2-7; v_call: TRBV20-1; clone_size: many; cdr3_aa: CSAPDGLHEQYF; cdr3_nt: TGCAGTGCTCCCGACGGGTTGCACGAGCAGTACTTC
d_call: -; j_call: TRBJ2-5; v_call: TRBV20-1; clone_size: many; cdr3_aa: CSARDFQGTETQYF; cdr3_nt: TGCAGTGCTAGAGATTTCCAGGGTACAGAGACCCAGTACTTC
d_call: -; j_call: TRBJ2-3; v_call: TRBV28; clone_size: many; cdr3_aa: CASYSFSTDTQYF; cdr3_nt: TGTGCCAGCTACTCGTTCTCCACAGATACGCAGTATTTT
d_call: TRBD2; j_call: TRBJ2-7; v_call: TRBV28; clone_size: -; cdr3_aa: CASTGTSGNYEQYF; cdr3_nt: TGTGCCAGCACCGGGACTAGCGGGAACTACGAGCAGTACTTC
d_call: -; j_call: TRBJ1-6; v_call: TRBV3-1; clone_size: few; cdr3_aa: CASSPVVQGKSPLHF; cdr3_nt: TGTGCCAGCAGCCCCGTGGTCCAAGGGAAGTCACCCCTCCACTTT
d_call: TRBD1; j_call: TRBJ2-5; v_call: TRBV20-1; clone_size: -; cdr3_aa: CSARTPGQGMETQYF; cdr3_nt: TGCAGTGCTAGAACCCCGGGACAGGGGATGGAGACCCAGTACTTC
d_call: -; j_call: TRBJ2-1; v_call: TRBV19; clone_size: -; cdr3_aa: CASSIMSASSYNEQFF; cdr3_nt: TGTGCCAGTAGTATAATGTCAGCTAGTTCCTACAATGAGCAGTTCTTC
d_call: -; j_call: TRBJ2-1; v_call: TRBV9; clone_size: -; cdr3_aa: CASSVPGVPNEQFF; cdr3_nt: TGTGCCAGCAGCGTCCCGGGAGTGCCCAATGAGCAGTTCTTC
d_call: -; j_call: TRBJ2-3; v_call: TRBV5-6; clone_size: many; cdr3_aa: CASSLGFTDTQYF; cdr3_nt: TGTGCCAGCAGCTTGGGATTTACAGATACGCAGTATTTT
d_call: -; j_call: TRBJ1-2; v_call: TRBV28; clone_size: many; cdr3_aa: CASTDWGDGYTF; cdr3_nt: TGTGCCAGCACCGACTGGGGAGATGGCTACACCTTC
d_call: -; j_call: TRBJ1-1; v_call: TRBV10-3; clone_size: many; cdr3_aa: CAISPAVGNTEAFF; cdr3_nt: TGTGCCATCAGCCCAGCGGTGGGGAACACTGAAGCTTTCTTT
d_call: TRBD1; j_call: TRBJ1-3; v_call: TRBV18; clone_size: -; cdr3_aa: CASSPRTGVGNTIYF; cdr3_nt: TGTGCCAGCTCACCTCGGACAGGGGTCGGAAACACCATATATTTT
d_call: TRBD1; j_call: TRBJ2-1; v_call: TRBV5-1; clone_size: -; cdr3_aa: CASSLGTGGSNEQFF; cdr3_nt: TGCGCCAGCAGCTTAGGGACAGGGGGGTCGAATGAGCAGTTCTTC
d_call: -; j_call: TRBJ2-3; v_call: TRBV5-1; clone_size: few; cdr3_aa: CASSLEGHHTDTQYF; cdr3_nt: TGCGCCAGCAGCTTGGAGGGACACCACACAGATACGCAGTATTTT
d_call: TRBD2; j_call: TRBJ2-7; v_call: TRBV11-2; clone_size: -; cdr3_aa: CASSLEGLAGDEQYF; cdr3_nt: TGTGCCAGCAGCTTAGAAGGGCTAGCGGGAGACGAGCAGTACTTC
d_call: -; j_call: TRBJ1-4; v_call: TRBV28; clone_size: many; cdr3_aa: CASSLGGGRTAREKLFF; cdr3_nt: TGTGCCAGCAGTTTAGGCGGGGGAAGGACAGCCCGGGAAAAACTGTTTTTT
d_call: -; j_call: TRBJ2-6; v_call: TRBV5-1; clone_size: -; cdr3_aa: CASSLAVIGSGANVLTF; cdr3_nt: TGCGCCAGCAGCTTGGCAGTAATAGGGTCTGGGGCCAACGTCCTGACTTTC
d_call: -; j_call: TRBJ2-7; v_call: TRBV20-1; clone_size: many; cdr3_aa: CSASEEGGYEQYF; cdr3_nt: TGCAGTGCTAGTGAAGAAGGCGGCTACGAGCAGTACTTC
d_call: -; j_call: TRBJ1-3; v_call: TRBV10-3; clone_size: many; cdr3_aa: CAISVGTPTSGNTIYF; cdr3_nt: TGTGCCATCAGTGTTGGGACACCGACCTCTGGAAACACCATATATTTT
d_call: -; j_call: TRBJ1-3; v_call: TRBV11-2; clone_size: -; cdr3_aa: CASSLGGRGSGNTIYF; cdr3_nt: TGTGCCAGCAGCTTAGGGGGCAGGGGCTCTGGAAACACCATATATTTT
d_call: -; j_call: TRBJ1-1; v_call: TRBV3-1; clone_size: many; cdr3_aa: CASSQVRGVLTEAFF; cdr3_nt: TGTGCCAGCAGCCAAGTACGGGGCGTTCTCACTGAAGCTTTCTTT
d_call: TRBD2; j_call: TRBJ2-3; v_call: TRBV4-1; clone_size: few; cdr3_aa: CASSQDDRVRTSGSTDTQYF; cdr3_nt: TGCGCCAGCAGCCAAGATGACAGGGTTCGGACTAGCGGGAGCACAGATACGCAGTATTTT
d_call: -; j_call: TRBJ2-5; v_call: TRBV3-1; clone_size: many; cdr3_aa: CASSQVQRGTQYF; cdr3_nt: TGTGCCAGCAGCCAGGTCCAGCGTGGGACCCAGTACTTC
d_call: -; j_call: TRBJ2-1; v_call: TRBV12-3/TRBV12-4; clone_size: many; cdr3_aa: CASSLALGGSEQFF; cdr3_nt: TGTGCCAGCAGTTTAGCGTTAGGGGGATCCGAGCAGTTCTTC
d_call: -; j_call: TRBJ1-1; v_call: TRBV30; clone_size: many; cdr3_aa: CAWRRSSLNTEAFF; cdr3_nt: TGTGCCTGGAGGAGATCGAGTTTGAACACTGAAGCTTTCTTT
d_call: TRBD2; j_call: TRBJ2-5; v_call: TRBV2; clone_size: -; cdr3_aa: CASSELAGVNGGTQYF; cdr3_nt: TGTGCCAGCAGTGAACTAGCGGGAGTTAACGGGGGGACCCAGTACTTC
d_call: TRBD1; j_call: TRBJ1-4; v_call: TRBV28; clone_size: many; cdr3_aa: CASSSGQGSREKLFF; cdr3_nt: TGTGCCAGCAGCTCAGGACAGGGATCTCGGGAAAAACTGTTTTTT
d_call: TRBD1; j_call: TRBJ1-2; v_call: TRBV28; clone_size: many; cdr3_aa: CASSLIWTGNYTF; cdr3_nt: TGTGCCAGCAGTCTGATATGGACAGGGAATTACACCTTC
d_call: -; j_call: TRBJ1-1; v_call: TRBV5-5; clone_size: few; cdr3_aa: CASSLWEGTEAFF; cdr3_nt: TGTGCCAGCAGCTTATGGGAGGGCACTGAAGCTTTCTTT
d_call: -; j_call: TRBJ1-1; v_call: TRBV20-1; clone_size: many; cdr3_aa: CSARGLGLGPNTEAFF; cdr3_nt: TGCAGTGCTAGGGGTTTAGGTCTCGGCCCGAACACTGAAGCTTTCTTT
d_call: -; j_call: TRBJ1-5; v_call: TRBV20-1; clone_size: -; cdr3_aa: CSARRGVGDQPQHF; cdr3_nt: TGCAGTGCCCGCCGGGGAGTAGGTGATCAGCCCCAGCATTTT
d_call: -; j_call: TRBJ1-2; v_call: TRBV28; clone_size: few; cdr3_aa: CASSTKQGHYEGYTF; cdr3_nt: TGTGCCAGCAGTACTAAACAGGGCCACTATGAAGGCTACACCTTC
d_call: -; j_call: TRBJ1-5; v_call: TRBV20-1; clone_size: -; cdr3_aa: CSARVGQGGFSQPQHF; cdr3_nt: TGCAGTGCTAGAGTGGGGCAGGGAGGCTTTAGTCAGCCCCAGCATTTT
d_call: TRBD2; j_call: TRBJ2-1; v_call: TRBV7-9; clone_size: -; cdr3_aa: CASSPPSAGVNEQFF; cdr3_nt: TGTGCCAGCAGCCCCCCGTCGGCGGGAGTTAATGAGCAGTTCTTC
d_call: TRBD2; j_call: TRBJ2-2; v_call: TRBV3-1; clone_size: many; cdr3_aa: CASSQDGTSSSGELFF; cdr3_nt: TGTGCCAGCAGCCAAGATGGGACTAGCAGCTCCGGGGAGCTGTTTTTT
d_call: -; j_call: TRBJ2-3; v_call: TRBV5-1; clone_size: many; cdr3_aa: CASSPPTDSGDTQYF; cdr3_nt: TGCGCCAGCAGCCCCCCGACAGATTCGGGCGATACGCAGTATTTT
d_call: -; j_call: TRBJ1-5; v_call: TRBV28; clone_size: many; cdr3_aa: CANSDSNQPQHF; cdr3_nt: TGTGCCAACAGTGATAGCAATCAGCCCCAGCATTTT
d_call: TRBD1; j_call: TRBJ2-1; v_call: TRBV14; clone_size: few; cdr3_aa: CASSDIRQGRYNEQFF; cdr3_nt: TGTGCCAGCAGCGATATTAGACAGGGGAGGTACAATGAGCAGTTCTTC
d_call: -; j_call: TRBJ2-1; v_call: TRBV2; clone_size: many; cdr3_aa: CASSPEMAGYNEQFF; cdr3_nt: TGTGCCAGCAGCCCTGAAATGGCGGGCTACAATGAGCAGTTCTTC
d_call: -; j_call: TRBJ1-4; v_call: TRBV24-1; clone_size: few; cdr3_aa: CATSTGKGEKLFF; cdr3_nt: TGTGCCACCTCGACGGGGAAGGGTGAAAAACTGTTTTTT
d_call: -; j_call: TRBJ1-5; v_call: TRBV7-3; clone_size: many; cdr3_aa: CASSPNGGQPQHF; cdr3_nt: TGTGCCAGCAGCCCCAACGGAGGGCAGCCCCAGCATTTT
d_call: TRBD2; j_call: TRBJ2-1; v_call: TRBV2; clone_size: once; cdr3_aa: CASSAGGLAGNEQFF; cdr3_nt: TGTGCCAGCAGCGCGGGAGGACTAGCGGGGAATGAGCAGTTCTTC
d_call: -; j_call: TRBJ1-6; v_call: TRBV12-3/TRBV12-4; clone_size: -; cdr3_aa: CASSRTDYSPLHF; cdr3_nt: TGTGCCAGCAGTCGGACAGACTATTCACCCCTCCACTTT
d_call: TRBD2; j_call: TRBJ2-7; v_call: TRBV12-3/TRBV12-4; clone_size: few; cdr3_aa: CASTLAGGSYEQYF; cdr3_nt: TGTGCCAGCACCCTTGCGGGAGGATCCTACGAGCAGTACTTC
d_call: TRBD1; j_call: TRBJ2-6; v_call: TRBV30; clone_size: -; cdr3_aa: CAWTAGGSGANVLTF; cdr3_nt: TGTGCCTGGACGGCAGGGGGCTCTGGGGCCAACGTCCTGACTTTC
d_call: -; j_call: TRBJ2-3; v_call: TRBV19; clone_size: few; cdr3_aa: CASGRQDLVRDTQYF; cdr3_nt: TGTGCCAGTGGCAGACAGGATCTTGTCCGAGATACGCAGTATTTT
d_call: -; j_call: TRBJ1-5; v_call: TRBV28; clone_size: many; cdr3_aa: CASSRRQKSIQPQHF; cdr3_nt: TGTGCCAGCAGTCGCCGACAGAAATCCATACAGCCCCAGCATTTT
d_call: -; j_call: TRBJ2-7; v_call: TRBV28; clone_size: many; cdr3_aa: CASSSNIEQYF; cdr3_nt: TGTGCCAGCAGTTCGAACATCGAGCAGTACTTC
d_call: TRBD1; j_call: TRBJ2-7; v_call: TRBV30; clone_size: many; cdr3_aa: CAWNRGQGRHEQYF; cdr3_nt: TGTGCCTGGAATAGAGGACAGGGGAGGCACGAGCAGTACTTC
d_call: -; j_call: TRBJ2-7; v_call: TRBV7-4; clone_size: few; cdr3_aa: CASSLATRGGGEQYF; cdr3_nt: TGTGCCAGCAGTCTCGCGACTAGGGGAGGAGGCGAGCAGTACTTC
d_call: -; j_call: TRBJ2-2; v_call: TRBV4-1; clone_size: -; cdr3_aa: CASRLTNSANTGELFF; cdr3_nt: TGCGCCAGCAGACTGACGAACAGCGCGAACACCGGGGAGCTGTTTTTT
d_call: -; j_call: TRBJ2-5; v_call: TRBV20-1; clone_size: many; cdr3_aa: CSASGVGKQETQYF; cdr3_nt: TGCAGTGCTAGCGGGGTCGGTAAGCAAGAGACCCAGTACTTC
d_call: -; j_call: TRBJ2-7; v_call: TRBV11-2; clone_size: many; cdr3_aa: CASSLVDSYEQYF; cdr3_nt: TGTGCCAGCAGCTTAGTAGATAGCTACGAGCAGTACTTC
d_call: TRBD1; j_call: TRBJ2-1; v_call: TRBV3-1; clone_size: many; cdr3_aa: CASSQVGGRRDSPNRGNNEQFF; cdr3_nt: TGTGCCAGCAGCCAAGTAGGAGGTCGACGAGATTCTCCAAACAGGGGTAATAATGAGCAGTTCTTC
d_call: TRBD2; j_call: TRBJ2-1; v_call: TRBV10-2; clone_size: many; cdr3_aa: CASSDEVAGIYNEQFF; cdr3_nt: TGCGCCAGCAGTGACGAGGTAGCGGGGATCTACAATGAGCAGTTCTTC
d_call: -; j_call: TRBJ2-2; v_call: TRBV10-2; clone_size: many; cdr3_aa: CASSELGGELFF; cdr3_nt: TGCGCCAGCAGTGAGTTAGGCGGGGAGCTGTTTTTT